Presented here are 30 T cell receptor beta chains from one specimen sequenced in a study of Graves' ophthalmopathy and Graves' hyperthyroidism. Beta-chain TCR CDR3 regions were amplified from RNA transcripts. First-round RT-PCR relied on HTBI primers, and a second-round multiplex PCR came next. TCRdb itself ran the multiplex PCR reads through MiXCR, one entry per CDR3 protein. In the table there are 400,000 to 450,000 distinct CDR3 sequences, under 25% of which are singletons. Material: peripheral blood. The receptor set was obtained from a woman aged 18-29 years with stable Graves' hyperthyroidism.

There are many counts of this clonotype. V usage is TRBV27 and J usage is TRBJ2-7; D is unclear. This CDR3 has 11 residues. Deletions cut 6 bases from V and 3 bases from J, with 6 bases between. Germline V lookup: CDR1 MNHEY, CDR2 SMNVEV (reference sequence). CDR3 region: CASSVNYEQYF. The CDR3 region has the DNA TGTGCCAGCAGCGTTAACTACGAGCAGTACTTC.

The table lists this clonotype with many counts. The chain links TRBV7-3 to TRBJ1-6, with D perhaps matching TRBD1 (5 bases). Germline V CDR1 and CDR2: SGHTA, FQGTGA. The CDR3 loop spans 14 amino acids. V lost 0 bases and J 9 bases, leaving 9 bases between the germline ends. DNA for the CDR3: TGTGCCAGCAGCTTAACAGGGACGAGTTCACCCCTCCACTTT. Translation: CASSLTGTSSPLHF.

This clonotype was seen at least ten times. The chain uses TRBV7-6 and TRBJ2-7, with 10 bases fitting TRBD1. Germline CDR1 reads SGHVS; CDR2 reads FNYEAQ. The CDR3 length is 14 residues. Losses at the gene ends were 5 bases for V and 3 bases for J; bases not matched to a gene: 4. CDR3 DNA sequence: TGTGCCAGCAGCCACGGGACAGGGGTCTACGAGCAGTACTTC. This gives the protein CASSHGTGVYEQYF.

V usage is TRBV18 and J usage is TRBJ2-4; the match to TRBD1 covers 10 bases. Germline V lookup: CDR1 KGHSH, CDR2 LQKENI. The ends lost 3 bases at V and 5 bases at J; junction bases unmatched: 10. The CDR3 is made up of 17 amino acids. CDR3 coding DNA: TGTGCCAGCTCACCGGAGAGACAGGGGGCTTTCGAAAACATTCAGTACTTC. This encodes CASSPERQGAFENIQYF.

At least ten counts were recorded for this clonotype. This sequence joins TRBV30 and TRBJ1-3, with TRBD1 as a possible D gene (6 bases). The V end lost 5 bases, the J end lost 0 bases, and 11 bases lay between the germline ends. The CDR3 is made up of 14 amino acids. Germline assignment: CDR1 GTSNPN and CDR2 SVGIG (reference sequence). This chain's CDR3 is CAWGGHLSGNTIYF. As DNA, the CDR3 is TGTGCCTGGGGGGGACACCTCTCTGGAAACACCATATATTTT.

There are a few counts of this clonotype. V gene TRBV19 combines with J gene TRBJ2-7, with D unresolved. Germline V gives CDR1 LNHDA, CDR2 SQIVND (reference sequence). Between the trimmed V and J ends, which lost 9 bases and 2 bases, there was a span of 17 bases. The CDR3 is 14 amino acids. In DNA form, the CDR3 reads TGTGCCAGCAGCCGCTCGAGTTCCACCTACGAGCAGTACTTC. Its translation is CASSRSSSTYEQYF.

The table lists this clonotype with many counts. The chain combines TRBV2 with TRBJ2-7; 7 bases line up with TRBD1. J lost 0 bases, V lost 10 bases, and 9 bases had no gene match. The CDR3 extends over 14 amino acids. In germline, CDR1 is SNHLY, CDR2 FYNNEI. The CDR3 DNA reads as TGTGCCACCTCGGGACAGCGTAGCTCCTACGAGCAGTACTTC. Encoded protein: CATSGQRSSYEQYF. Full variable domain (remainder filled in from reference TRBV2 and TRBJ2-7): EPEVTQTPSHQVTQMGQEVILRCVPISNHLYFYWYRQILGQKVEFLVSFYNNEISEKSEIFDDQFSVERPDGSNFTLKIRSTKLEDSAMYFCATSGQRSSYEQYFGPGTRLTVT.

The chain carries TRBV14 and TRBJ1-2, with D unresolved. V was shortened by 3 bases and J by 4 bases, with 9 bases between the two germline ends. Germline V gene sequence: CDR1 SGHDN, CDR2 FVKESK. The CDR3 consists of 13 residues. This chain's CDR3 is CASSQDSAYGYTF. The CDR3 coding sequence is TGTGCCAGCAGCCAGGACTCGGCCTATGGCTACACCTTC. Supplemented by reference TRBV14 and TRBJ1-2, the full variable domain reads EAGVTQFPSHSVIEKGQTVTLRCDPISGHDNLYWYRRVMGKEIKFLLHFVKESKQDESGMPNNRFLAERTGGTYSTLKVQPAELEDSGVYFCASSQDSAYGYTFGSGTRLTVV.

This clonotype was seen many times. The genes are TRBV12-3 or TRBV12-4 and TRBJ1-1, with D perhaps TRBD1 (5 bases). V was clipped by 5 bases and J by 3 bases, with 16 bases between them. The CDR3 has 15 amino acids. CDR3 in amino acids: CASSRGGEWHTEAFF. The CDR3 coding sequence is TGTGCCAGCAGTCGCGGGGGGGAATGGCACACTGAAGCTTTCTTT.

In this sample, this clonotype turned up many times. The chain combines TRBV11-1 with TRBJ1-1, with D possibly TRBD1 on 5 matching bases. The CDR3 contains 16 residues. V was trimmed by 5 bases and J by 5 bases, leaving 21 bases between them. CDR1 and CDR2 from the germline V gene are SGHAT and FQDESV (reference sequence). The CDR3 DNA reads TGTGCCAGCAGCGACCCGGGTGGGGGGGTCGTGACTGAAGCTTTCTTT. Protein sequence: CASSDPGGGVVTEAFF.

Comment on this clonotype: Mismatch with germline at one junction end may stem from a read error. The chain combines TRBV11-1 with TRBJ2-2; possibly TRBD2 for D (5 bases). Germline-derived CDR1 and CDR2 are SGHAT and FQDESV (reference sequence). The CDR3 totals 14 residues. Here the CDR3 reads CASSSVPSPGELWF. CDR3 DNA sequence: TGTGCCAGCAGCTCCGTCCCTTCCCCCGGGGAGCTGTGGTTT.

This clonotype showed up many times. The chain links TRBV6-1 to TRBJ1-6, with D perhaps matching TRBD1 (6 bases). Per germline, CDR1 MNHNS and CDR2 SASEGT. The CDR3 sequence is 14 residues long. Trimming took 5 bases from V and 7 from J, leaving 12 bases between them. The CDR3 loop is CASSRGAENSPLHF. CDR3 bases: TGTGCCAGCAGTAGGGGGGCAGAGAATTCACCCCTCCACTTT.

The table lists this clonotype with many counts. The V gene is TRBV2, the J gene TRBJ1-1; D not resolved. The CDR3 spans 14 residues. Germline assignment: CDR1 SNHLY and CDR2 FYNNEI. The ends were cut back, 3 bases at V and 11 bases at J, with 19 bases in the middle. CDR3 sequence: CASSEGNPSVRAFF. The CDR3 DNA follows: TGTGCCAGCAGTGAGGGAAACCCATCAGTTCGTGCTTTCTTT.

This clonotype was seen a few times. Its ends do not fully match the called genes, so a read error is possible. CDR3 protein: CASSQENLAERQGTQYF. In DNA form, the CDR3 reads TGTGCCAGCAGCCAAGAAAACCTAGCGGAACGTCAAGGGACCCAGTACTTC. The gene calls are TRBV3-1 and TRBJ2-5, with 7 bases identical to TRBD2. The CDR3 covers 17 residues. CDR1 is LGHDT, CDR2 YNNKEL, per germline (reference sequence).

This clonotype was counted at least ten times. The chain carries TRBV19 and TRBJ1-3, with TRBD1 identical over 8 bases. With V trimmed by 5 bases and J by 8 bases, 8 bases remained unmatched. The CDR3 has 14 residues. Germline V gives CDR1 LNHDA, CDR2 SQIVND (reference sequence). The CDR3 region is CASSPGQGGDTIYF. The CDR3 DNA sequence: TGTGCCAGTAGTCCCGGACAGGGAGGGGACACCATATATTTT.

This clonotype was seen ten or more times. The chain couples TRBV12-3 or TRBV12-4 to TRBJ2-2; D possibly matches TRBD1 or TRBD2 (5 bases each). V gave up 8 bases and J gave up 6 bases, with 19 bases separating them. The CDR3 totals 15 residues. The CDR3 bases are TGTGCCAGCCGGGATTCGTTAAGGGGTCCCGGGGAGCTGTTTTTT. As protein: CASRDSLRGPGELFF.

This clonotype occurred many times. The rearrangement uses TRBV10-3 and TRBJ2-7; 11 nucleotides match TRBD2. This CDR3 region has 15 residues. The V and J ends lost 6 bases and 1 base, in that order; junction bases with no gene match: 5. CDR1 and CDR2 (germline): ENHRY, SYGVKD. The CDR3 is CAISGGLAASYEQYF. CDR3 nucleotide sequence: TGTGCCATCAGCGGGGGACTAGCGGCTTCCTACGAGCAGTACTTC.

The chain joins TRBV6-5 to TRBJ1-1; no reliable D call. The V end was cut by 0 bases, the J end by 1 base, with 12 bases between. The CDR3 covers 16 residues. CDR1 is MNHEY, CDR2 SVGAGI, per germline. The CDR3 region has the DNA TGTGCCAGCAGTTACTCGATAGGGCAGACGAACACTGAAGCTTTCTTT. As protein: CASSYSIGQTNTEAFF.

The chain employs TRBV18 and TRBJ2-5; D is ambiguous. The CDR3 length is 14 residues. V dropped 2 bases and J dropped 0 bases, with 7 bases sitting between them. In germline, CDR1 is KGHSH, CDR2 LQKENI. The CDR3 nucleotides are TGTGCCAGCTCACCATCATTGTACCAAGAGACCCAGTACTTC. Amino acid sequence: CASSPSLYQETQYF.

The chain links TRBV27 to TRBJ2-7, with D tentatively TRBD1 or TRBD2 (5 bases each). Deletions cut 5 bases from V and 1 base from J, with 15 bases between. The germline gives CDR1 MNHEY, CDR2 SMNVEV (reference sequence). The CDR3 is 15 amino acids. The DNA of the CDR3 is TGTGCCAGCAGTCGAGGGGCAGATTCTTCCTACGAGCAGTACTTC. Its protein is CASSRGADSSYEQYF.

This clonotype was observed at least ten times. CDR3: CASRSGQVSTEAFF. The CDR3 bases are TGTGCCAGTAGATCGGGACAGGTGAGCACTGAAGCTTTCTTT. The chain has TRBV19 and TRBJ1-1; 8 bases align to TRBD1. This CDR3 contains 14 residues. V was pared by 6 bases and J by 4 bases, with 7 bases of the junction left unmatched. Germline lookup yields CDR1 LNHDA and CDR2 SQIVND (reference sequence).

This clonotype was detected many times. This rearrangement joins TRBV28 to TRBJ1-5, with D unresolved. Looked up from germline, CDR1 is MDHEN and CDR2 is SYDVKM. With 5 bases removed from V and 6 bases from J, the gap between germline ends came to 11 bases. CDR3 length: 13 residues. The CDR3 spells CASSPSDGQPQHF. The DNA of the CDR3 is TGTGCCAGCAGTCCCTCAGACGGTCAGCCCCAGCATTTT.

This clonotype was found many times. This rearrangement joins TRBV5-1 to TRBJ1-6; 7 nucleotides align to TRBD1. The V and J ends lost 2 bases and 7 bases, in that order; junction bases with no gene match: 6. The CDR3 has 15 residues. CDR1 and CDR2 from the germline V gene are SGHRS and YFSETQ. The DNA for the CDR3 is TGCGCCAGCAGCTTCGGGACAGACGACAATTCACCCCTCCACTTT. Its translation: CASSFGTDDNSPLHF.

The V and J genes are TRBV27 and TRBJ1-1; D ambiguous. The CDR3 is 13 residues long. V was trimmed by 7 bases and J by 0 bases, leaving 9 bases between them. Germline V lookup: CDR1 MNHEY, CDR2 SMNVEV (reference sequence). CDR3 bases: TGTGCCAGCATGGAGGAAATGAACACTGAAGCTTTCTTT. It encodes CASMEEMNTEAFF.

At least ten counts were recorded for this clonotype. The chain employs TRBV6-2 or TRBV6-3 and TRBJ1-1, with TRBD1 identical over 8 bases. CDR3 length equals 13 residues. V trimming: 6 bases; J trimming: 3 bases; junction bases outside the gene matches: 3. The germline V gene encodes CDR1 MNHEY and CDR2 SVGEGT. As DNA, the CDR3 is TGTGCCAGCAGAATGACAGGGGACACTGAAGCTTTCTTT. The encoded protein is CASRMTGDTEAFF.

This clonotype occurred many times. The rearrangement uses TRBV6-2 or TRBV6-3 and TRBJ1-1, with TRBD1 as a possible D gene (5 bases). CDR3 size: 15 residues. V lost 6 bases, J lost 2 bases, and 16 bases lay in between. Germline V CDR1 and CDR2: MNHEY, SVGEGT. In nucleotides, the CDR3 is TGTGCCAGCAGGGGGCAGGGACGGGGAAACACTGAAGCTTTCTTT. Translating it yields CASRGQGRGNTEAFF.

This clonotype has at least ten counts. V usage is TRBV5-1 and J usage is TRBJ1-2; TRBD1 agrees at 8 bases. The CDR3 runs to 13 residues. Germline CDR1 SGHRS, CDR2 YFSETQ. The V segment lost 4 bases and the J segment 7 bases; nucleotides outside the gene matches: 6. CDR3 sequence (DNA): TGCGCCAGCAGCCTGACAGGGGTATCTGGCTACACCTTC. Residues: CASSLTGVSGYTF.

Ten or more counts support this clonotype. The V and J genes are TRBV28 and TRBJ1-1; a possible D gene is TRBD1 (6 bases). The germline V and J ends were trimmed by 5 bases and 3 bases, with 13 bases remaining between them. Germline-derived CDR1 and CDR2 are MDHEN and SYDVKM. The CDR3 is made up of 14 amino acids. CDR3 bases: TGTGCCAGCAGTGAGGGGGGTTCGTACACTGAAGCTTTCTTT. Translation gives CASSEGGSYTEAFF.

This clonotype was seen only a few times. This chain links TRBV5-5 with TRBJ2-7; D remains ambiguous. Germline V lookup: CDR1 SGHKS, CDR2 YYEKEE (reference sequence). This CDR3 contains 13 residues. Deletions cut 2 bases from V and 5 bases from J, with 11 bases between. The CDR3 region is CASSLLGPHEQYF. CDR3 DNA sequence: TGTGCCAGCAGCTTATTAGGGCCCCACGAGCAGTACTTC.

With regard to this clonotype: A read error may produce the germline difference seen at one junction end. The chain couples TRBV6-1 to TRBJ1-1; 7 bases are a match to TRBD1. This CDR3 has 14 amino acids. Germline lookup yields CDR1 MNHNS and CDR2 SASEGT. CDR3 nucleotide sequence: TGTGCCCTCAGGGGGGAGGGGGCGAGGACTGAAGCTTGCTTT. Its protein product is CALRGEGARTEACF.